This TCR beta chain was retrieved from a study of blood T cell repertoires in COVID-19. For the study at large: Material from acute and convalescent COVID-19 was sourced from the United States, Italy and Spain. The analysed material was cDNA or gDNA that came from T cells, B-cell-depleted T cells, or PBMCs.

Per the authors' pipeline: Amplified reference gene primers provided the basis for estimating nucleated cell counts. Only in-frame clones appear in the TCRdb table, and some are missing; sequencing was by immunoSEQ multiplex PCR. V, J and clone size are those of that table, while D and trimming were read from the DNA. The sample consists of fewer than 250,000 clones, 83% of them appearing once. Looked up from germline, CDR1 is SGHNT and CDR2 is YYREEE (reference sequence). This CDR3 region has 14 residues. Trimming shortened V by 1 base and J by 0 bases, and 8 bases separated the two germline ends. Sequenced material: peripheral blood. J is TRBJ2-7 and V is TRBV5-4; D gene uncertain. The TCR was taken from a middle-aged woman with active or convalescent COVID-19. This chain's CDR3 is CASSLYSFSYEQYF. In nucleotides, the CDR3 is TGTGCCAGCAGCTTGTACAGCTTCTCCTACGAGCAGTACTTC.